This T cell receptor beta chain was captured by sequencing in a study of beta chain features in type 1 diabetes. Overall study findings and caveats: Cells expressing TCR highly could be over-represented by cDNA sequencing. When Type 1 diabetes patients were examined, their TCRB CDR3s proved moderately but significantly shorter in all four CD4+ subsets. Within patients, naive, central memory and Treg TCRB repertoires seemed more similar than within healthy donors.

V was pared by 6 bases and J by 3 bases, with 8 bases of the junction left unmatched. Per the germline V gene, CDR1 is SGHTA and CDR2 is FQGTGA. The CDR3 extends over 15 amino acids. Regarding this clone: The antigen remains unidentified.

TCRB transcripts that were expressed got sequenced, as all of the isolated RNA had been reverse transcribed. Repertoires were generated with immunoSEQ multiplex PCR, while TCRdb's copy carries only in-frame clones and drops some. The table lists 310,000 or so clones, 6.5% to 10% of them singletons. Sorting produced populations that all topped 95% purity. Sequencing used central memory CD4+ T cells from blood. This sequence originates from a woman aged 18-30 years in good health. The V gene is TRBV7-3, the J gene TRBJ2-1; 7 nucleotides match TRBD2. The CDR3 region has the DNA TGTGCCAGCAGTATCGGGCGGGAGTACTACAATGAGCAGTTCTTC. Translation: CASSIGREYYNEQFF.